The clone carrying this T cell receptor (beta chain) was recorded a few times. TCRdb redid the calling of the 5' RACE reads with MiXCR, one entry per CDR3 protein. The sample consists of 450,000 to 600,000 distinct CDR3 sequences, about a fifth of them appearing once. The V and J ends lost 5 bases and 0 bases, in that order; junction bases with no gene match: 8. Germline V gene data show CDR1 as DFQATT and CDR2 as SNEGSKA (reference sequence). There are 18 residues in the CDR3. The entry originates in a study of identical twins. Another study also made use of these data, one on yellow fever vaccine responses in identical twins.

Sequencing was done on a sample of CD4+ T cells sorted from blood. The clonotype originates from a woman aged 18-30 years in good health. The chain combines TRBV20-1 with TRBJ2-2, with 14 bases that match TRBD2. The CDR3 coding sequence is TGCAGTGCTGCCCCGACTAGCGGGGGGGCCTCGAACACCGGGGAGCTGTTTTTT. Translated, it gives CSAAPTSGGASNTGELFF.